This T cell receptor (beta chain) was recorded in a study of blood T cell repertoires in COVID-19. Some clones are missing from TCRdb's copy, which holds only in-frame ones; the method was immunoSEQ multiplex PCR. The sample consists of 450,000 to 500,000 clones, approximately 83% of them appearing once. Germline trimming cut 5 bases from V and 0 bases from J; bases unmatched to any gene: 14. Germline V gene sequence: CDR1 MNHEY, CDR2 SMNVEV (reference sequence). This CDR3 region has 18 residues. The clonotype originates from a human donor in a cohort sampled during active COVID-19. The specimen was peripheral blood. The rearrangement uses TRBV27 and TRBJ2-7, with TRBD1 identical over 9 bases. CDR3 coding DNA: TGTGCCAGCAGTCTTGGGTGGGACAGGGCTTATCCCTCCTACGAGCAGTACTTC. Encoded protein: CASSLGWDRAYPSYEQYF.